One and the same sample provided the 4 T cell receptor beta chains below, sequenced in a study of OX40 agonist ivuxolimab in advanced cancers. Sequenced by immunoSEQ multiplex PCR; TCRdb stores in-frame clones only, minus some. The table lists 70,000 to 85,000 clones, roughly 83% of them singletons, with about 2.1% in the top ten. Sequenced here: CD4+ or CD8+ T cells sorted from blood, sampled in a trial of the OX40 agonist ivuxolimab. All receptors come from an adult with an advanced solid tumor such as melanoma, head and neck, liver or kidney cancer.

V gene TRBV30 combines with J gene TRBJ1-1; 7 bases align to TRBD1. Germline CDR1 GTSNPN, CDR2 SVGIG (reference sequence). The CDR3 sequence is 12 residues long. V lost 8 bases, J lost 0 bases, and 3 bases stayed unmatched. The CDR3 DNA reads as TGTGCCGGGGGACAGATGAACACTGAAGCTTTCTTT. Translated: CAGGQMNTEAFF.

J is TRBJ2-7 and V is TRBV11-3, with no clear D. The CDR3 totals 14 residues. The V gene's germline CDR1 is SGHNT and CDR2 YENEEA. V was shortened by 3 bases and J by 0 bases, with 9 bases between the two germline ends. CDR3 loop: CASSFGPSSYEQYF. CDR3 bases: TGTGCCAGCAGCTTCGGGCCAAGCTCCTACGAGCAGTACTTC.

This clone has only one observation. The V call is TRBV7-2, the J call TRBJ1-3, with 10 bases that match TRBD1. Trimming cost V 0 bases and J 3 bases; bases outside gene matches: 2. Per the germline V gene, CDR1 is SGHTA and CDR2 is FQGNSA. The CDR3 length is 16 residues. CDR3 loop: CASSLAGTGVGNTIYF. In DNA form, the CDR3 reads TGTGCCAGCAGCTTAGCCGGGACAGGGGTTGGAAACACCATATATTTT.

This chain links TRBV4-1 with TRBJ1-5; 7 nucleotides match TRBD1. V shed 2 bases and J 6 bases; nucleotides not matched to a gene: 4. The CDR3 is 14 amino acids. The germline gives CDR1 MGHRA, CDR2 YSYEKL. The CDR3 bases are TGCGCCAGCAGCCAACTGACAGGGAGTCAGCCCCAGCATTTT. Its translation: CASSQLTGSQPQHF.